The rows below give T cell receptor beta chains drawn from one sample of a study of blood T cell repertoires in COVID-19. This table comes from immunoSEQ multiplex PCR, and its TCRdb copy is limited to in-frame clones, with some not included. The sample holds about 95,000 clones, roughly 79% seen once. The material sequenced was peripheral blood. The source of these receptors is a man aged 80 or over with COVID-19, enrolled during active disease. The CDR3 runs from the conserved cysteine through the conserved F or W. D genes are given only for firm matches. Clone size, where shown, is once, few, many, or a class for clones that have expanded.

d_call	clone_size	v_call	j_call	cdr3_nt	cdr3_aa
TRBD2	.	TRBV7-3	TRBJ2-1	TGTGCCAGCAGCCAAGGACTAGCGGGAGCGAATGAGCAGTTCTTC	CASSQGLAGANEQFF
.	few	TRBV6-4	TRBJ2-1	TGTGCCAGCAGACCTAACTCCCAGGGGTTGGGGTACAATGAGCAGTTCTTC	CASRPNSQGLGYNEQFF
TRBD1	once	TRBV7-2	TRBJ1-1	TGTGCCAGCAGCCCTAACAGGGGGAACACTGAAGCTTTCTTT	CASSPNRGNTEAFF
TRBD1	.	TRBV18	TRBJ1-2	TGTGCCAGCTCCCCCGGGACAGGGGAAAGGGGATACTATGGCTACACCTTC	CASSPGTGERGYYGYTF
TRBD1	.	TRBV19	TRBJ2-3	TGTGCCAGTAGTACCGGACAGGTCCGGAGGGATACGCAGTATTTT	CASSTGQVRRDTQYF
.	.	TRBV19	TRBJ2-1	TGTGCCAGTAGTCCCAACAATTTCAACAATGAGCAGTTCTTC	CASSPNNFNNEQFF
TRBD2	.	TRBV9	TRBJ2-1	TGTGCCAGCAGCGTAGGGCCCAGTCTAGCGGACAATGAGCAGTTCTTC	CASSVGPSLADNEQFF
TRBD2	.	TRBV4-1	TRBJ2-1	TGCGCCAGCAGCCAAGGGGGACTAGCGGGAGGGCAGGCTGAGCAGTTCTTC	CASSQGGLAGGQAEQFF
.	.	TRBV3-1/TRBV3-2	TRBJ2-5	TGTGCCAGCAGCCAAGTTGGCAGGGCCGGAGAGACCCAGTACTTC	CASSQVGRAGETQYF
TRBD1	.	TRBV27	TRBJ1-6	TGTGCCAGCACCCGGTCAGGACAGGGGAATTCACCCCTCCACTTT	CASTRSGQGNSPLHF
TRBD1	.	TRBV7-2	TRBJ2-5	TGTGCCAGCAGCTTAGTTAGGACAGGGTTAGAGACCCAGTACTTC	CASSLVRTGLETQYF
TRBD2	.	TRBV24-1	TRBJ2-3	TGTGCCACCAGTGATTCAAACCGGCGGGAGGGCACAGATACGCAGTATTTT	CATSDSNRREGTDTQYF
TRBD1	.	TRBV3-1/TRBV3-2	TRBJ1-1	TGTGCCAGCAGCCGGAACAGGGGGTACACTGAAGCTTTCTTT	CASSRNRGYTEAFF
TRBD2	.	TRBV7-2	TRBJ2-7	TGTGCCAGCAGCGTAGCGGGGGGGCCGACTTACGAGCAGTACTTC	CASSVAGGPTYEQYF
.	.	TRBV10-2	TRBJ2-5	TGCGCCAGCAGTATCAGCGCTGAGACCCAGTACTTC	CASSISAETQYF
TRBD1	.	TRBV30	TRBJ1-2	TGTGCCTGGAGTAGGGGACAGACTAACTATGGCTACACCTTC	CAWSRGQTNYGYTF
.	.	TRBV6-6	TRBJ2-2	TGTGCCAGCAGTTACTCGCAGGGATCGGTCGGGGAGCTGTTTTTT	CASSYSQGSVGELFF
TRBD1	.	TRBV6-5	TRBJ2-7	TGTGCCAGCAGTTTAAAGACAGGGAAAAACTACGAGCAGTACTTC	CASSLKTGKNYEQYF
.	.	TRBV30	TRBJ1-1	TGTGCCTGGACCTGGGGGCTTCCCCGCCAAGCTTTCTTT	CAWTWGLPRQAFF
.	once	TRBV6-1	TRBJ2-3	TGTGCCAGCAGTGAATCTGGGACATATTTGCATACGCAGTATTTT	CASSESGTYLHTQYF
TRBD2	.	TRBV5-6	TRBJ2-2	TGTGCCAGCAGCCCCAGCGGGGCGAACACCGGGGAGCTGTTTTTT	CASSPSGANTGELFF
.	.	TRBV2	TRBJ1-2	TGTGCCAGCAGTGACCCAGGGAGGGGCTATGGCTACACCTTC	CASSDPGRGYGYTF
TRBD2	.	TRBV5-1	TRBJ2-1	TGCGCCAGCAGCTTAGGCGGGAGTGGATACAATGAGCAGTTCTTC	CASSLGGSGYNEQFF
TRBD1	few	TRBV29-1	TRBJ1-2	TGCAGCGTTGAGGTAGGGGGCACAGGCTACACCTTC	CSVEVGGTGYTF
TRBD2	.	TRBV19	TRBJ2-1	TGTGCCAGTATGGAGGGAGGAGGACTAGTTGCCTACAATGAGCAGTTCTTC	CASMEGGGLVAYNEQFF
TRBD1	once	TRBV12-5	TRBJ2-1	TGTGCTAGTGGTGTCCGGGACAGGGGCCACAATGAGCAGTTCTTC	CASGVRDRGHNEQFF
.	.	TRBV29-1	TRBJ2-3	TGCAGCGTTGGTCTTCCAGATACGCAGTATTTT	CSVGLPDTQYF
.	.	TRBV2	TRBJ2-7	TGTGCCAGCTCGGACAGTTACGAGCAGTACTTC	CASSDSYEQYF
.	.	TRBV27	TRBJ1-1	TGTGCCAGCAGTTCCGGGACAAAGGCAACTGAAGCTTTCTTT	CASSSGTKATEAFF
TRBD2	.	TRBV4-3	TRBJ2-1	TGCGCCAGCAGCCAAGAAATCGGGGGGGCCCTAGGGGAGCAGTTCTTC	CASSQEIGGALGEQFF
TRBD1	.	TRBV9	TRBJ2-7	TGTGCCAGCAGCGTGATGCGACAGGGAACCGAGCAGTACTTC	CASSVMRQGTEQYF